Here is one T cell receptor (beta chain) with its context. Sequencing used immunoSEQ multiplex PCR; TCRdb keeps in-frame clones, though not all of them. The sample lists about 29,000 clones; approximately 89% were seen once. This sample is drawn from a study of T cell changes during pregnancy in multiple sclerosis. The sequence came from a female donor with multiple sclerosis, enrolled in a pregnancy study. This material consisted of CD8+ T cells from peripheral blood mononuclear cells, taken after pregnancy.

CDR3 in amino acids: CASSQGSSGSYEQYF. CDR3 DNA sequence: TGCGCCAGCAGCCAAGGGTCTAGCGGGAGCTACGAGCAGTACTTC. The chain couples TRBV4-3 to TRBJ2-7; TRBD2 aligns across 10 bases. Germline assignment: CDR1 LGHNA and CDR2 YSLEER. Trimming at V came to 1 base and at J to 3 bases, leaving 3 bases not matched to a gene. There are 15 residues in the CDR3.